What follows are 24 T cell receptor beta chains derived from one specimen sequenced in a study of neurological immune-mediated disorders. Via MiXCR, TCRdb re-called the 5' RACE reads, giving one row per CDR3 protein. The sample gives around 33,000 distinct CDR3 sequences, roughly 7.3% of which show up once; about 4.6% is in the top ten. The sample was PBMCs. The receptors were sampled from a woman in her 40s in good health.

The sample holds many counts of this clonotype. The J gene is TRBJ2-1, the V gene TRBV7-9; 7 nucleotides align to TRBD2. This CDR3 comprises 18 residues. V gave up 5 bases and J gave up 4 bases; unmatched junction bases: 17. Per the germline V gene, CDR1 is SEHNR and CDR2 is FQNEAQ (reference sequence). CDR3 loop: CASSLTGLGLAEYNEQFF. CDR3 sequence (DNA): TGTGCCAGCAGCCTCACCGGACTTGGGCTAGCGGAATACAATGAGCAGTTCTTC. The variable domain in full, completed from reference TRBV7-9 and TRBJ2-1, reads DTGVSQNPRHKITKRGQNVTFRCDPISEHNRLYWYRQTLGQGPEFLTYFQNEAQLEKSRLLSDRFSAERPKGSFSTLEIQRTEQGDSAMYLCASSLTGLGLAEYNEQFFGPGTRLTVL.

This clonotype came up a few times. This chain links TRBV2 with TRBJ1-6; TRBD1 might be the D (6 bases). The CDR3 covers 15 residues. The germline V gene has CDR1 SNHLY and CDR2 FYNNEI. V lost 4 bases, J lost 1 base, and 8 bases lay in between. CDR3 protein: CASSAGASYNSPLHF. The CDR3 coding sequence is TGTGCCAGCAGTGCGGGGGCGTCCTATAATTCACCCCTCCACTTT.

V gene TRBV6-1 combines with J gene TRBJ2-2; D may be TRBD1 or TRBD2 (5 bases each). The CDR3 has 13 residues. Germline V lookup: CDR1 MNHNS, CDR2 SASEGT. Trimming pared 7 bases from V and 9 bases from J, leaving 15 bases between. The CDR3 DNA reads as TGTGCCAGCACCGGGACCGCTTACTGGGAGCTGTTTTTT. Encoded protein: CASTGTAYWELFF.

This clonotype was picked up many times. The chain recombines TRBV5-1 with TRBJ2-3; 8 bases are a match to TRBD2. Germline assignment: CDR1 SGHRS and CDR2 YFSETQ. Trimming took 4 bases from V and 4 from J; bases not matched to a gene: 2. The CDR3 is 13 amino acids. CDR3 in amino acids: CASSPGGADTQYF. The CDR3 coding sequence is TGCGCCAGCAGCCCCGGGGGGGCAGATACGCAGTATTTT.

CDR3 in amino acids: CASSGTGLAEETQYF. CDR3 nucleotides: TGTGCCAGCAGCGGAACGGGACTAGCGGAAGAGACCCAGTACTTC. This sequence joins TRBV5-6 and TRBJ2-5, with 11 bases identical to TRBD2. This CDR3 is built from 15 residues. From germline, CDR1 is SGHDT and CDR2 YYEEEE. V gave up 4 bases and J gave up 3 bases; unmatched junction bases: 5.

This clonotype came up many times. The chain joins TRBV20-1 to TRBJ1-1, with D hard to call. V lost 3 bases and J lost 0, with 11 bases in between. CDR1 is DFQATT and CDR2 is SNEGSKA in the germline V gene (reference sequence). This CDR3 region has 14 residues. In nucleotides, the CDR3 is TGCAGTGCTAGGTTGTTCTCGGTGAACACTGAAGCTTTCTTT. This encodes CSARLFSVNTEAFF.

This clonotype was seen a handful of times. V and J are TRBV5-1 and TRBJ1-4, with D unresolved. This CDR3 region has 15 residues. The V end lost 0 bases, the J end lost 7 bases, and 13 bases lay between the germline ends. From germline, CDR1 is SGHRS and CDR2 YFSETQ. The CDR3 loop reads CASSLGIGDSEKLFF. For the CDR3, the DNA is TGCGCCAGCAGCTTGGGGATCGGAGATAGTGAAAAACTGTTTTTT.

This clonotype has at least ten counts. The chain carries TRBV7-2 and TRBJ2-1, with 12 positions matching TRBD2. The CDR3 loop spans 13 amino acids. V dropped 2 bases and J dropped 12; count of bases not matched to a gene: 2. Per the germline V gene, CDR1 is SGHTA and CDR2 is FQGNSA. CDR3 nucleotides: TGTGCCAGCAGCTTAATACTAGCGGGAGGGCAGTTCTTC. Residues: CASSLILAGGQFF.

At least ten counts were recorded for this clonotype. The V gene is TRBV7-9, the J gene TRBJ2-3, with 8 bases fitting TRBD2. CDR3 length: 17 residues. Germline V gives CDR1 SEHNR, CDR2 FQNEAQ (reference sequence). Trimming took 1 base from V and 4 from J; bases not matched to a gene: 10. The CDR3 DNA reads as TGTGCCAGCAGCTTAGGAAGGGTAGCGGGAATCGCAGATACGCAGTATTTT. Translated, it gives CASSLGRVAGIADTQYF.

In this sample, this clonotype turned up many times. V is TRBV3-1 and J is TRBJ2-3, with 13 bases identical to TRBD2. With 2 bases clipped from V and 1 base from J, the junction kept 3 bases outside the gene matches. Per the germline V gene, CDR1 is LGHDT and CDR2 is YNNKEL (reference sequence). This CDR3 is 17 amino acids long. Here the CDR3 reads CASSQRTSGSGTDTQYF. The CDR3 DNA sequence: TGTGCCAGCAGCCAAAGGACTAGCGGGAGCGGCACAGATACGCAGTATTTT.

This clonotype came up many times. The chain recombines TRBV6-6 with TRBJ1-1; 7 bases align to TRBD1. J lost 1 base, V lost 7 bases, and 6 bases had no gene match. Germline CDR1 reads MNHNY; CDR2 reads SVGAGI (reference sequence). CDR3 length: 14 amino acids. The CDR3 loop is CASIHQGGNTEAFF. The CDR3 DNA follows: TGTGCCAGCATTCATCAGGGGGGGAACACTGAAGCTTTCTTT.

This clonotype was seen many times. The V gene is TRBV5-1, the J gene TRBJ2-2; perhaps TRBD2 as D (5 bases). The CDR3 consists of 14 residues. Trimming pared 0 bases from V and 4 bases from J, leaving 7 bases between. CDR1 is SGHRS and CDR2 is YFSETQ in the germline V gene. The CDR3 coding sequence is TGCGCCAGCAGCTTGGGGACTGTCACCGGGGAGCTGTTTTTT. Translating gives CASSLGTVTGELFF.

This clonotype was recorded at least ten times. V usage is TRBV7-2 and J usage is TRBJ2-1, with D perhaps given as TRBD1 or TRBD2 (5 bases each). Germline assignment: CDR1 SGHTA and CDR2 FQGNSA. The CDR3 is 16 residues long. The V end was cut by 5 bases, the J end by 0 bases, with 14 bases between. The CDR3 DNA reads TGTGCCAGCAGCCCCGCGGACACTAGCTCCTACAATGAGCAGTTCTTC. Its protein product is CASSPADTSSYNEQFF.

In this sample, this clonotype turned up many times. This sequence joins TRBV5-1 and TRBJ1-2; D unclear. The CDR3 spans 15 residues. CDR1 is SGHRS, CDR2 YFSETQ, per germline. Trimming pared 4 bases from V and 5 bases from J, leaving 18 bases between. The CDR3 here is CASSDYSRSNYGYTF. CDR3 nucleotide sequence: TGCGCCAGCAGCGACTACAGCAGGTCAAATTATGGCTACACCTTC.

This clonotype came up many times. Written as DNA, the CDR3 is TGCGCCAGCAGCCAAGTCGAGAAGTCAGATACGCAGTATTTT. Amino acid sequence: CASSQVEKSDTQYF. The V call is TRBV4-1, the J call TRBJ2-3; D unclear. This CDR3 has 14 residues. Trimming took 1 base from V and 4 from J, leaving 9 bases between them. Germline lookup yields CDR1 MGHRA and CDR2 YSYEKL.

A word on this clonotype: This may come from a read error, since a much larger clone is one base off. The chain links TRBV5-1 to TRBJ2-7, with 11 bases lining up with TRBD2. The CDR3 length is 15 residues. Germline V CDR1 and CDR2: SGHRS, YFSETQ. J lost 5 bases, V lost 4 bases, and 8 bases had no gene match. For the CDR3, the DNA is TGCGCCAGCAGCCCCGTAGCGGGAGGGTGGGACGAGCAGTACTTC. Translation gives CASSPVAGGWDEQYF.

The V gene is TRBV24-1, the J gene TRBJ2-1; TRBD2 agrees at 9 bases. The CDR3 is made up of 18 amino acids. The junction had 13 bases not matched to a gene; V was cut back by 3 bases and J by 5 bases. Germline V gene data show CDR1 as KGHDR and CDR2 as SFDVKD. CDR3 sequence (DNA): TGTGCCACCAGTGATCATCTAGCGGGATCACTCACCAACAATGAGCAGTTCTTC. This encodes CATSDHLAGSLTNNEQFF.

The sample holds a few counts of this clonotype. The rearrangement links TRBV6-2 or TRBV6-3 to TRBJ2-3; 12 bases match TRBD2. Per germline, CDR1 MNHEY and CDR2 SVGEGT. V shed 5 bases and J 5 bases; nucleotides not matched to a gene: 5. This CDR3 has 15 residues. The CDR3: CASSRWGLAGDTQYF. The CDR3 DNA reads TGTGCCAGCAGTAGGTGGGGACTAGCGGGAGATACGCAGTATTTT.

Ten or more counts support this clonotype. The chain employs TRBV19 and TRBJ1-1; 11 nucleotides match TRBD1. J was trimmed by 5 bases and V by 5 bases; bases with no gene match: 4. This CDR3 has 14 residues. The germline gives CDR1 LNHDA, CDR2 SQIVND (reference sequence). The CDR3 sequence is CASSQGQGATEAFF. The CDR3 region has the DNA TGTGCCAGTAGTCAAGGACAGGGGGCGACTGAAGCTTTCTTT.

This clonotype was recorded at least ten times. The chain recombines TRBV20-1 with TRBJ2-1; 8 nucleotides agree with TRBD2. Germline V gives CDR1 DFQATT, CDR2 SNEGSKA (reference sequence). CDR3 length: 15 amino acids. Trimming took 6 bases from V and 1 from J; bases not matched to a gene: 8. CDR3 loop: CSASSGSDSYNEQFF. The CDR3 bases are TGCAGTGCGTCCAGCGGGAGCGATTCCTACAATGAGCAGTTCTTC.

This clonotype came up many times. This chain uses TRBV14 with TRBJ2-3; maybe TRBD1 (6 bases). The CDR3 runs 16 residues. Trimming left V 4 bases short and J 5 bases short, with 19 bases between. CDR1 and CDR2 (germline): SGHDN, FVKESK. Here the CDR3 reads CASSLRTAQGVDTQYF. For the CDR3, the DNA is TGTGCCAGCAGCCTCCGGACAGCCCAGGGAGTAGATACGCAGTATTTT.

At least ten counts were recorded for this clonotype. The CDR3 spells CSVEPYLTHNEQFF. In nucleotides, the CDR3 is TGCAGCGTTGAACCCTATCTGACCCACAATGAGCAGTTCTTC. The chain employs TRBV29-1 and TRBJ2-1; no firm D call. Germline lookup yields CDR1 SQVTM and CDR2 ANQGSEA. Trimming pared 2 bases from V and 5 bases from J, leaving 13 bases between. This CDR3 is built from 14 residues.

There are many counts of this clonotype. The rearrangement joins TRBV6-1 to TRBJ1-5, with a possible D match to TRBD1 (5 bases). Germline V lookup: CDR1 MNHNS, CDR2 SASEGT. The ends were cut back, 5 bases at V and 4 bases at J, with 18 bases in the middle. The CDR3 sequence is 16 residues long. CDR3 coding DNA: TGTGCCAGCAGTCCTCGGGGAGGGACGGAAAATCAGCCCCAGCATTTT. It specifies CASSPRGGTENQPQHF.

This clonotype was detected only a few times. The chain links TRBV27 to TRBJ1-2, with D perhaps matching TRBD1 (6 bases). The CDR3 runs 12 residues. The ends were cut back, 10 bases at V and 1 base at J, with 10 bases in the middle. The germline CDR1 and CDR2 sequences are MNHEY and SMNVEV (reference sequence). CDR3 bases: TGTGCCACCAGACAGGTTAACTATGGCTACACCTTC. It is translated as CATRQVNYGYTF.